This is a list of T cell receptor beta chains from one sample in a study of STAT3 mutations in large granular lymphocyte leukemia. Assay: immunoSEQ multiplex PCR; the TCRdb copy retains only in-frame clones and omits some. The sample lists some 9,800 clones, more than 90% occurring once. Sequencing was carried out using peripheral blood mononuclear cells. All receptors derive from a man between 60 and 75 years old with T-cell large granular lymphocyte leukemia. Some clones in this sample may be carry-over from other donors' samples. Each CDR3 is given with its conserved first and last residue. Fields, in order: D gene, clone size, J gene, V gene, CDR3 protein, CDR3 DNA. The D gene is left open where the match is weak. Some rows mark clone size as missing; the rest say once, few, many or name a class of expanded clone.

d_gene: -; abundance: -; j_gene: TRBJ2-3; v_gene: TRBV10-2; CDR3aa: CASSVAQAFADTQYF; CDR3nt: TGCGCCAGCAGTGTGGCCCAAGCGTTCGCGGATACGCAGTATTTT
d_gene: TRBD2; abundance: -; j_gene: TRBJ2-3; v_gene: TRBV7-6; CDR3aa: CASSLYGEGSAVTDTQYF; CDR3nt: TGTGCCAGCAGCTTATATGGGGAGGGGTCGGCGGTGACAGATACGCAGTATTTT
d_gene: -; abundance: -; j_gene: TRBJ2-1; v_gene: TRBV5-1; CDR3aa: CASSLGDLYNEQFF; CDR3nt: TGCGCCAGCAGCTTGGGGGATCTCTACAATGAGCAGTTCTTC
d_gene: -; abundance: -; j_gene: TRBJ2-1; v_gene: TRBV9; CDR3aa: CASSVGGEQFF; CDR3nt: TGTGCCAGCAGCGTGGGGGGTGAGCAGTTCTTC
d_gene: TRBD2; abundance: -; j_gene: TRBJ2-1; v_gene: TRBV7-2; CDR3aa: CASSLFGRGQFF; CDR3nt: TGTGCCAGCAGCTTATTCGGGAGGGGGCAGTTCTTC
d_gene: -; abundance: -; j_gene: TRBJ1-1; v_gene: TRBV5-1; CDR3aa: CASSSQTGNTEAFF; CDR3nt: TGCGCCAGCAGCTCACAAACAGGGAATACTGAAGCTTTCTTT
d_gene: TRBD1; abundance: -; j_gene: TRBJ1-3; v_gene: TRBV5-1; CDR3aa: CASSSGTGAGVGNTIYF; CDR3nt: TGCGCCAGCAGCTCCGGGACAGGGGCAGGGGTTGGAAACACCATATATTTT
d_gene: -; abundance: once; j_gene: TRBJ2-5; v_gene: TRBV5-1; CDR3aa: CASSFQETQYF; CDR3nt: TGCGCCAGCAGCTTCCAAGAGACCCAGTACTTC
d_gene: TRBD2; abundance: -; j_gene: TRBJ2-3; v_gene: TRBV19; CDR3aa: CASSLAGGADTQYF; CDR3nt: TGTGCCAGTAGTCTAGCGGGAGGGGCAGATACGCAGTATTTT
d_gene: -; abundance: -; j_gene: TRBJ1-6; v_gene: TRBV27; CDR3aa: CASMHRFKAGSPNSYNSPLHF; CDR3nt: TGTGCCAGCATGCATAGATTTAAGGCAGGGAGCCCAAACTCCTATAATTCACCCCTCCACTTT
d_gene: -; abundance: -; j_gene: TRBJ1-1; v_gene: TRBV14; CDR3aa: CASSLPLGGFGTEAFF; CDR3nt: TGTGCCAGCAGCCTCCCCCTTGGGGGGTTTGGCACTGAAGCTTTCTTT
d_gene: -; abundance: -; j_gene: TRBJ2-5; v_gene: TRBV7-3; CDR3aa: CASSLTAGLRQETQYF; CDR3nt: TGTGCCAGCAGCCTCACGGCAGGCCTTAGGCAAGAGACCCAGTACTTC
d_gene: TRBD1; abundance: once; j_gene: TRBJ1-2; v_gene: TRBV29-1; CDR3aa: CSADRAGGYTF; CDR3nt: TGCAGCGCCGACAGGGCTGGAGGCTACACCTTC
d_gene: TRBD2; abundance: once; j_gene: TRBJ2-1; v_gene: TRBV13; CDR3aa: CASSLPGTSGLSEQFF; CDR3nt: TGTGCCAGCAGCCTGCCTGGGACTAGCGGACTTAGTGAGCAGTTCTTC
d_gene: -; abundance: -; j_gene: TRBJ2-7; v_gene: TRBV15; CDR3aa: CATSPQPGYTYEQYF; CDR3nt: TGTGCCACCAGTCCCCAGCCGGGTTACACCTACGAGCAGTACTTC